The 16 T cell receptor beta chains reported below all come from one sample, sequenced in a study of response to subunit inactivated influenza vaccine. TCRdb used MiXCR to reprocess the RT-PCR reads, holding one entry per CDR3 protein. The sample lists 180,000 or so distinct CDR3 sequences, more than 10% occurring once. The sample was also reused in another study, on T cells expressing NK-cell markers. According to that study: The TCR beta cDNA came from 5'RACE template switching with UMIs.

The sample here was CD8+ T cells sorted from PBMCs, taken 12 days after vaccination. These receptor sequences come from a man aged 50 or older who received an inactivated influenza vaccine.

The chain combines TRBV7-6 with TRBJ2-7; TRBD2 aligns across 10 bases. The CDR3 extends over 18 amino acids. CDR1 SGHVS and CDR2 FNYEAQ come from the germline V gene. V shed 1 base and J 6 bases; nucleotides not matched to a gene: 15. The CDR3 DNA reads TGTGCCAGCAGCTTAGGTGCTGAGACTAGCGGGTGGATAGGCGAGCAGTACTTC. This sequence encodes CASSLGAETSGWIGEQYF.

This clonotype was counted between two and nine times. The J gene is TRBJ2-7, the V gene TRBV18; D may be TRBD1 (6 bases). Per the germline V gene, CDR1 is KGHSH and CDR2 is LQKENI. This CDR3 region has 13 residues. V was trimmed by 1 base and J by 4 bases, leaving 8 bases between them. CDR3 bases: TGTGCCAGCTCACCACGGGACACATACGAGCAGTACTTC. Translated: CASSPRDTYEQYF.

This chain connects TRBV28 to TRBJ2-1, with D perhaps being TRBD1 or TRBD2 (5 bases each). CDR1 MDHEN and CDR2 SYDVKM come from the germline V gene. Trimming took 5 bases from V and 2 from J, leaving 22 bases between them. CDR3 size: 18 residues. The CDR3 DNA follows: TGTGCCAGCAGTCCGCCACCCGCCGGGACGGCAACCTACAATGAGCAGTTCTTC. As protein: CASSPPPAGTATYNEQFF.

CDR3 DNA sequence: TGCAGTGCTATTGGTGGAGGGACTTCATACAATGAGCAGTTCTTC. Its translation: CSAIGGGTSYNEQFF. This chain connects TRBV20-1 to TRBJ2-1, with a weak D call TRBD2 (6 bases). In germline, CDR1 is DFQATT, CDR2 SNEGSKA (reference sequence). This CDR3 contains 15 residues. With 4 bases removed from V and 4 bases from J, the gap between germline ends came to 17 bases.

The chain couples TRBV15 to TRBJ1-6; a weak D match, TRBD1 (6 bases). The CDR3 spans 14 residues. Trimming left V 2 bases short and J 6 bases short, with 8 bases between. Germline CDR1 reads LNHNV; CDR2 reads YYDKDF (reference sequence). The CDR3 region has the DNA TGTGCCACCAGCAGAACAGGGAGTAATTCACCCCTCCACTTT. It codes for CATSRTGSNSPLHF.

This clonotype has a handful of counts. The chain links TRBV10-3 to TRBJ2-3; unclear D gene. Germline-derived CDR1 and CDR2 are ENHRY and SYGVKD. The CDR3 has 14 residues. V shed 0 bases and J shed 6 bases, with 10 bases lying between them. This CDR3 is CAISESGFSDTQYF. The CDR3 DNA is TGTGCCATCAGTGAGTCGGGGTTCTCTGATACGCAGTATTTT.

V is TRBV2 and J is TRBJ2-7; D gene uncertain. Germline-derived CDR1 and CDR2 are SNHLY and FYNNEI. The V gene lost 6 bases and the J gene lost 4 bases, with 10 bases spanning the gap. This CDR3 has 12 residues. The CDR3 loop is CASSDRAYEQYF. The CDR3 DNA reads as TGTGCCAGCAGCGACCGGGCTTACGAGCAGTACTTC.

The V gene is TRBV4-1, the J gene TRBJ2-5; 9 bases match TRBD1. The CDR3 has 15 residues. The V and J ends lost 4 bases and 0 bases, in that order; junction bases with no gene match: 3. Germline V gene lookup returns CDR1 MGHRA and CDR2 YSYEKL. The CDR3 nucleotides are TGCGCCAGCAGCCCCCGGGACAGGGACCAAGAGACCCAGTACTTC. The encoded protein is CASSPRDRDQETQYF.

Many counts were recorded for this clonotype. The chain combines TRBV9 with TRBJ2-7; a possible D gene is TRBD2 (5 bases). CDR1 and CDR2 from the germline V gene are SGDLS and YYNGEE. Trimming cost V 4 bases and J 2 bases, with 7 bases left between them. The CDR3 has 12 residues. The CDR3: CASSPGTYEQYF. CDR3 in DNA: TGTGCCAGCAGCCCCGGGACCTACGAGCAGTACTTC.

The chain combines TRBV4-1 with TRBJ2-1, with 8 bases lining up with TRBD2. V trimming: 7 bases; J trimming: 4 bases; junction bases outside the gene matches: 9. Germline V CDR1 and CDR2: MGHRA, YSYEKL. CDR3 length: 15 amino acids. DNA of the CDR3: TGCGCCAGCACCCTCGGAGCGGGGGCTTACAATGAGCAGTTCTTC. It codes for CASTLGAGAYNEQFF.

The rearrangement uses TRBV6-2 or TRBV6-3 and TRBJ2-1, with 12 bases identical to TRBD2. Germline CDR1 MNHEY, CDR2 SVGEGT. V trimming: 2 bases; J trimming: 8 bases; junction bases outside the gene matches: 13. CDR3 length: 18 amino acids. DNA of the CDR3: TGTGCCAGCAGTTACGTGGCTAGCGGGAGGGCCGAAGGGGATGAGCAGTTCTTC. Amino acid sequence: CASSYVASGRAEGDEQFF.

The chain couples TRBV7-8 to TRBJ2-7; no clear D gene. The V end lost 4 bases, the J end lost 7 bases, and 17 bases lay between the germline ends. The germline V gene encodes CDR1 SGHVS and CDR2 FQNEAQ. This CDR3 region has 14 residues. The CDR3 region has the DNA TGTGCCAGCAGCTCAAAACGGACCGCCGGGGAGCAGTACTTC. As protein: CASSSKRTAGEQYF.

This clonotype was seen more than once but under ten times. The chain uses TRBV6-1 and TRBJ2-1, with 8 bases that match TRBD2. CDR3 length: 14 amino acids. CDR1 and CDR2 (germline): MNHNS, SASEGT. Unmatched junction bases numbered 5, after V lost 5 bases and J lost 5 bases. CDR3 in DNA: TGTGCCAGCAGTCGTGTAGCGGGGAACAATGAGCAGTTCTTC. It encodes CASSRVAGNNEQFF.

CDR3 in amino acids: CASSPRQGLPPYEQYF. In DNA, the CDR3 is TGTGCCAGCAGCCCCCGGCAGGGCCTTCCTCCCTACGAGCAGTACTTC. The J gene is TRBJ2-7, the V gene TRBV9, with D possibly TRBD1 on 5 matching bases. Germline CDR1 is SGDLS and CDR2 is YYNGEE. The V end lost 4 bases, the J end lost 2 bases, and 19 bases lay between the germline ends. CDR3 length: 16 residues.

J is TRBJ2-1 and V is TRBV21-1; the table's D call, TRBD2, was not checked against the DNA. TRBV21-1 is labeled a pseudogene. The length of the CDR3 is 19 residues. CDR3 DNA sequence: TGTGCCAGCAGCAAAGCCGGGACTAGCGGGGCGAGCTCCTACAATGAGCAGTTCTTC. It codes for CASSKAGTSGASSYNEQFF.

The chain is built from TRBV27 and TRBJ1-1; weak D call: TRBD1 (5 bases). Trimming left V 3 bases short and J 5 bases short, with 13 bases between. This CDR3 contains 14 residues. Germline-derived CDR1 and CDR2 are MNHEY and SMNVEV (reference sequence). The CDR3 DNA reads as TGTGCCAGCAGTTTGGGGGGTTGGAAAACTGAAGCTTTCTTT. Translating it yields CASSLGGWKTEAFF.